This T cell receptor (beta chain) was retrieved from a study of vaccination effects on CD4 cells after COVID-19. As to this clone: The antigen remains unidentified.

Antigen-specific CD4+ T cells were first expanded with viral peptide pools by the ViraFEST assay and only then sequenced. At the end of less than 12 days of culture, CD4+ T cells were isolated. It was two doses of either the BNT162b2 or mRNA-1273 vaccine that participants received. Vaccinees lacked prior SARS-CoV-2 infection and tested negative for nucleocapsid antibodies. A few million PBMC were seeded per well and grown in the presence of roughly 11 IU/ml IL-2 and about 10 ug/ml peptides. Assay: immunoSEQ multiplex PCR; the TCRdb copy retains only in-frame clones and omits some. Found here are around 67,000 clones, roughly four fifths of them singletons; the top ten hold more than 1%. The V end lost 3 bases, the J end lost 5 bases, and 14 bases lay between the germline ends. Germline CDR1 is SGHRS and CDR2 is YFSETQ. The CDR3 covers 14 residues.

The sequenced sample was CD4+ T cells from PBMCs cultured with HCoV-229E spike peptides, obtained after COVID-19 vaccination. The source is a human donor who received a COVID-19 vaccine. This chain joins TRBV5-1 and TRBJ2-5, with a possible D match to TRBD1 (6 bases). CDR3 sequence (DNA): TGCGCCAGCAGCTCCTCAAGGGGGTGGGAGACCCAGTACTTC. Protein product: CASSSSRGWETQYF. The whole variable domain, filled in from reference TRBV5-1 and TRBJ2-5, reads KAGVTQTPRYLIKTRGQQVTLSCSPISGHRSVSWYQQTPGQGLQFLFEYFSETQRNKGNFPGRFSGRQFSNSRSEMNVSTLELGDSALYLCASSSSRGWETQYFGPGTRLLVL.